Listed below are T cell receptor beta chains from one sample, sequenced in a study of T cells in Graves' hyperthyroidism and ophthalmopathy. TCRdb ran MiXCR on the multiplex PCR reads and lists one entry per CDR3 protein. The profile shows under 400,000 distinct CDR3 sequences, about 20% of them singletons. The sample comprised blood. The receptors were gathered from a woman between 50 and 59 years old with Graves' hyperthyroidism. Both conserved end residues are part of each CDR3. A D gene is named only where the DNA matches it firmly.

>TRBV2|16|NA
CASSEGGYSGRGSQYF
>TRBV5-6|12|NA
CASSFWYTEAFF
>TRBV7-9|15|NA
CASSFPLRFGASRFF
>TRBV29-1|13|TRBD1
CSVARQGLTEAFF
>TRBV29-1|13|TRBD1
CSARDRGLDTQYF
>TRBV7-2|13|NA
CASIGEGFTEAFF
>TRBV6-1|10|NA
CASRDEKLFF
>TRBV18|14|TRBD1
CASSRGTGDYEQYF
>TRBV2|11|NA
CASSEEETQYF
>TRBV25-1|15|NA
CASSEGSGANYGYTF
>TRBV7-9|16|NA
CASSTAVGETNEKLFF
>TRBV19|14|NA
CASRVAANTGELFF
>TRBV28|13|TRBD1
CASSSDRGETQYF
>TRBV7-6|14|NA
CASSLRGVTDTQYF
>TRBV25-1|11|NA
CATRGADGYTF
>TRBV5-1|14|NA
CASSFSLAGTEAFF
>TRBV6-2/TRBV6-3|15|NA
CASSYSALGNSPLHF
>TRBV5-1|14|NA
CASSSKGLNTEAFF
>TRBV2|17|TRBD2
CASSEWSSGTSTDTQYF
>TRBV20-1|15|TRBD2
CSARETSGNNNEQFF
>TRBV19|15|NA
CASTTTTPVTGELFF
>TRBV28|12|NA
CANADSNYGYTF
>TRBV10-3|12|NA
CASHTEGYEQYF
>TRBV5-1|16|NA
CASSFPRGNSYNEQFF